The T cell receptor (beta chain) under discussion was sequenced for a study of technical replicates of blood from several donors (dated by TCRdb to the late 2010s). From the cysteine through the phenylalanine, the CDR3 covers 17 amino acids. Kept here is only the CDR3 DNA, which spans 51 bases and is read in frame from base 1. Via the germline V gene (reference sequence), CDR1 is LNHDA and CDR2 SQIVND. V and J are truncated by 3 bases and 6 bases respectively, leaving an intervening sequence of 21 bases. The library was prepared using the immunoSEQ multiplex PCR assay. TCRdb retrieved this table from immuneACCESS and kept in-frame rearrangements only. Not all clones are present; in checked studies, unresolved V genes account for under half, and no reason is known for the remainder. The sample table contains tens of thousands of clones; only one count was recorded for 85% to 95% of them. Together, the top ten hold around 0.25% of the sample.

This clone was picked up one time. The specificity of this receptor is unknown. Base qualities are not recorded, but no much larger clone differs from it by a single base. This TCR was recovered from a human donor in good health. This receptor chain uses TRBV19 and TRBJ1-5; TRBD1 is perhaps the D gene, given 5 matching bases. Sequencing was performed on T cells isolated from PBMCs. The bases are TGTGCCAGTAGTATTTTGGGGGGTGGGGATAGTTCTCAGCCCCAGCATTTT. It codes for CASSILGGGDSSQPQHF.